These 15 T cell receptor beta chains came from one sample sequenced in a study of T cell responses to AZD1222 COVID-19 vaccine. Here immunoSEQ multiplex PCR was the method, and the copy in TCRdb shows in-frame clones only, minus some. The sample lists approximately 150,000 clones; about nine tenths were seen once. The starting material was peripheral blood, obtained on day 0 of AZD1222 vaccination. The origin of the receptors is an adult in good health.

The chain carries TRBV19 and TRBJ2-1, with D possibly TRBD1 on 6 matching bases. CDR3 length: 15 amino acids. Germline loops: CDR1 LNHDA, CDR2 SQIVND (reference sequence). V gave up 5 bases and J gave up 7 bases, with 18 bases separating them. CDR3 region: CASSFREGGVNEQFF. DNA for the CDR3: TGTGCCAGTAGTTTCAGGGAAGGGGGTGTTAATGAGCAGTTCTTC.

The chain uses TRBV6-5 and TRBJ2-3, with 11 positions matching TRBD2. The CDR3 is made up of 14 amino acids. V dropped 4 bases and J dropped 7; count of bases not matched to a gene: 4. Germline loops: CDR1 MNHEY, CDR2 SVGAGI. This CDR3 is CASSSSGGRYTQYF. The CDR3 nucleotides are TGTGCCAGCAGTTCTAGCGGGGGGAGGTATACGCAGTATTTT.

The CDR3 coding sequence is TGTGCCAGCAGCCGGACAGGGGGGAATCAGCCCCAGCATTTT. Translation: CASSRTGGNQPQHF. This chain uses TRBV5-5 with TRBJ1-5; 10 nucleotides match TRBD1. Losses at the gene ends were 4 bases for V and 4 bases for J; bases not matched to a gene: 2. The germline CDR1 and CDR2 sequences are SGHKS and YYEKEE (reference sequence). The CDR3 runs 14 residues.

The chain joins TRBV11-1 to TRBJ2-1; perhaps TRBD2 as D (5 bases). The CDR3 has 13 amino acids. Germline V CDR1 and CDR2: SGHAT, FQDESV (reference sequence). Trimming left V 5 bases short and J 2 bases short, with 7 bases between. The CDR3 reads CASSLGAYNEQFF. CDR3 DNA sequence: TGTGCCAGCAGCCTCGGGGCCTACAATGAGCAGTTCTTC.

The gene calls are TRBV18 and TRBJ1-1, with D tentatively TRBD1 (5 bases). Germline CDR1 is KGHSH and CDR2 is LQKENI. The CDR3 has 16 amino acids. Trimming removed 5 bases at V and 0 bases at J, with 16 bases between. The CDR3 nucleotides read TGTGCCAGCTCAACCGCAATCCGGGGCATGAACACTGAAGCTTTCTTT. Residues: CASSTAIRGMNTEAFF. The full variable domain, completed using reference TRBV18 and TRBJ1-1, is NAGVMQNPRHLVRRRGQEARLRCSPMKGHSHVYWYRQLPEEGLKFMVYLQKENIIDESGMPKERFSAEFPKEGPSILRIQQVVRGDSAAYFCASSTAIRGMNTEAFFGQGTRLTVV.

The rearrangement joins TRBV3-1 (or the pseudogene TRBV3-2) to TRBJ2-2; 8 bases agree with TRBD2. J gave up 6 bases and V 4 bases, and 4 bases lay outside the gene matches. This CDR3 is built from 14 residues. Germline CDR1 LGHDT, CDR2 YNNKEL (reference sequence). The DNA of the CDR3 is TGTGCCAGCAGCCTTCGGGGGGGCGCCGGGGAGCTGTTTTTT. This gives the protein CASSLRGGAGELFF.

The V and J genes are TRBV6-5 and TRBJ1-5, with D possibly TRBD1 on 6 matching bases. In germline, CDR1 is MNHEY, CDR2 SVGAGI. The CDR3 runs to 15 residues. Between the trimmed V and J ends, which lost 2 bases and 4 bases, there was a span of 12 bases. CDR3 protein: CASSYVGGRNQPQHF. The DNA of the CDR3 is TGTGCCAGCAGTTACGTCGGGGGCAGGAATCAGCCCCAGCATTTT.

The chain uses TRBV7-2 and TRBJ1-1; 7 bases agree with TRBD1. Losses at the gene ends were 2 bases for V and 1 base for J; bases not matched to a gene: 1. From germline, CDR1 is SGHTA and CDR2 FQGNSA. The CDR3 has 14 residues. The CDR3 reads CASSLSGGNTEAFF. In DNA form, the CDR3 reads TGTGCCAGCAGCTTATCAGGGGGGAACACTGAAGCTTTCTTT.

V and J are TRBV6-5 and TRBJ1-2; tentative D call: TRBD1 (5 bases). V lost 5 bases, J lost 4 bases, and 14 bases lay in between. The CDR3 runs to 14 residues. CDR1 and CDR2 (germline): MNHEY, SVGAGI. CDR3 loop: CASSPGTSPYGYTF. The CDR3 DNA sequence: TGTGCCAGCAGTCCAGGGACGAGCCCCTATGGCTACACCTTC.

For the CDR3, the DNA is TGTGCCACCAGCAGAGATGCGGACCCGAACACTGAAGCTTTCTTT. Translating gives CATSRDADPNTEAFF. V gene TRBV15 combines with J gene TRBJ1-1; the D is unclear. CDR1 is LNHNV and CDR2 is YYDKDF in the germline V gene (reference sequence). Trimming left V 0 bases short and J 1 base short, with 9 bases between. The CDR3 spans 15 residues.

The CDR3 loop reads CASSRDRGNYGYTF. In nucleotides, the CDR3 is TGTGCCAGCAGCAGGGACAGGGGAAACTATGGCTACACCTTC. V usage is TRBV11-2 and J usage is TRBJ1-2; 10 nucleotides line up with TRBD1. Losses at the gene ends were 5 bases for V and 2 bases for J; bases not matched to a gene: 2. Germline-derived CDR1 and CDR2 are SGHAT and FQNNGV. The CDR3 has 14 residues.

The J gene is TRBJ1-5, the V gene TRBV2; D ambiguous. Germline CDR1 and CDR2: SNHLY and FYNNEI. The CDR3 length is 12 residues. V was pared by 6 bases and J by 9 bases, with 12 bases between. The CDR3 reads CASRGTARPQHF. CDR3 sequence (DNA): TGTGCCAGCAGGGGCACGGCGCGGCCCCAGCATTTT.

The V gene is TRBV6-5, the J gene TRBJ2-7; 10 bases line up with TRBD1. Germline CDR1 and CDR2: MNHEY and SVGAGI. The CDR3 totals 14 residues. V was clipped by 7 bases and J by 7 bases; unmatched bases: 10. CDR3 residues: CASIPGTGAREQYF. Here the CDR3 DNA reads TGTGCCAGCATCCCCGGGACAGGGGCCCGGGAGCAGTACTTC.

This rearrangement joins TRBV6-5 to TRBJ2-7; D not certain. The CDR3 spans 13 residues. Trimming cost V 5 bases and J 2 bases, with 10 bases left between them. CDR1 is MNHEY, CDR2 SVGAGI, per germline. CDR3 sequence (DNA): TGTGCCAGCAGTCCCGGTTTTCCCTACGAGCAGTACTTC. It codes for CASSPGFPYEQYF.

This chain uses TRBV5-4 with TRBJ1-1, with D uncertain. V was trimmed by 1 base and J by 1 base, leaving 8 bases between them. Per germline, CDR1 SGHNT and CDR2 YYREEE (reference sequence). The CDR3 spans 14 residues. The CDR3 reads CASSLYRGNTEAFF. The DNA of the CDR3 is TGTGCCAGCAGCTTGTATCGCGGGAACACTGAAGCTTTCTTT.